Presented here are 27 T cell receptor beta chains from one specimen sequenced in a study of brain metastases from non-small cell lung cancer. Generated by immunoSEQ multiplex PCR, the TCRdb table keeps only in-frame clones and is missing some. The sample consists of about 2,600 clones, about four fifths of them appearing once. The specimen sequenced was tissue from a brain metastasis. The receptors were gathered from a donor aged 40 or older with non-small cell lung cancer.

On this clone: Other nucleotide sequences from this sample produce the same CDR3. CDR3 region: CASTKGQGVYTQYF. The CDR3 region has the DNA TGTGCCAGCACGAAGGGACAAGGGGTGTATACGCAGTATTTT. The chain joins TRBV6-5 to TRBJ2-3, with D possibly TRBD1 on 6 matching bases. The V and J ends lost 7 bases and 7 bases respectively, with 18 bases between them. This CDR3 contains 14 residues. Germline CDR1 reads MNHEY; CDR2 reads SVGAGI.

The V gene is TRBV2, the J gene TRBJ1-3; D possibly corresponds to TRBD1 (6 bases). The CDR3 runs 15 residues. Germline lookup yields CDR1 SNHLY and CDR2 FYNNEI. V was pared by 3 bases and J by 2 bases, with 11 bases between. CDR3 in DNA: TGTGCCAGCAGTGAGCAGCACAGGGCTGGAAACACCATATATTTT. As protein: CASSEQHRAGNTIYF. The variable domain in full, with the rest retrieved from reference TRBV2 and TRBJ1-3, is EPEVTQTPSHQVTQMGQEVILRCVPISNHLYFYWYRQILGQKVEFLVSFYNNEISEKSEIFDDQFSVERPDGSNFTLKIRSTKLEDSAMYFCASSEQHRAGNTIYFGEGSWLTVV.

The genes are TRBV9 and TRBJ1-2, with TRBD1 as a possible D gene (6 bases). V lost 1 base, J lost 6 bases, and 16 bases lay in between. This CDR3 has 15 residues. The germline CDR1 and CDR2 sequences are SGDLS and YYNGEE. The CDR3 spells CASSVIGGGGNGYTF. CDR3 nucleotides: TGTGCCAGCAGCGTAATCGGAGGGGGTGGAAATGGCTACACCTTC.

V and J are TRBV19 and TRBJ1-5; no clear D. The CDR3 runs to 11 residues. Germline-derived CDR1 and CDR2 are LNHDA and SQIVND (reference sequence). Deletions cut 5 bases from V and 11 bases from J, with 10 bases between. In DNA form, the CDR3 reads TGTGCCAGTAGTTTCCACGGGGCCCAGCATTTT. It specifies CASSFHGAQHF.

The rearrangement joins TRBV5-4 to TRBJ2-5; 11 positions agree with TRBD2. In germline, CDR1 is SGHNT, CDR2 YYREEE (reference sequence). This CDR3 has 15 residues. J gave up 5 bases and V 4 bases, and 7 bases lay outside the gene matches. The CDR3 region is CASSKVAGGLETQYF. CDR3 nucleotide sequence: TGTGCCAGCAGCAAAGTAGCGGGAGGGTTGGAGACCCAGTACTTC.

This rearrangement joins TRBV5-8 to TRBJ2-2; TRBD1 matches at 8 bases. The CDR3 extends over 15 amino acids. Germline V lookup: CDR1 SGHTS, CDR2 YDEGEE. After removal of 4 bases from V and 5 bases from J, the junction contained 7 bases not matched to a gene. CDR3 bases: TGTGCCAGCAGCCGCGGGACAGGCTTTACCGGGGAGCTGTTTTTT. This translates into CASSRGTGFTGELFF. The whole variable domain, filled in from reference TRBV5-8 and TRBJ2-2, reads EAGVTQSPTHLIKTRGQQATLRCSPISGHTSVYWYQQALGLGLQFLLWYDEGEERNRGNFPPRFSGRQFPNYSSELNVNALELEDSALYLCASSRGTGFTGELFFGEGSRLTVL.

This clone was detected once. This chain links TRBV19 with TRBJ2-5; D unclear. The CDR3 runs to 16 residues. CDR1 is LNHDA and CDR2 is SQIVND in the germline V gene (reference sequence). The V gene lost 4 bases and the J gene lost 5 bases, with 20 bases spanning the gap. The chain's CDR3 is CASSNVPGLERETQYF. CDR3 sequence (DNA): TGTGCCAGTAGTAATGTGCCGGGCCTCGAGCGCGAGACCCAGTACTTC.

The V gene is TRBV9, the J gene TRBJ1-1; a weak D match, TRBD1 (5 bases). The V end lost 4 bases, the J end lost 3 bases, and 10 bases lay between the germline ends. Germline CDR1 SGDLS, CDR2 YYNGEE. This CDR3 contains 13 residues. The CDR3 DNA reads TGTGCCAGCAGCCTGCCGGGACACACTGAAGCTTTCTTT. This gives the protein CASSLPGHTEAFF.

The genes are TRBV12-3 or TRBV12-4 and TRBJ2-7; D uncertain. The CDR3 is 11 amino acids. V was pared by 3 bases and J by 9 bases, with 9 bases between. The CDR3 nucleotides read TGTGCCAGCAGTTTGGCCCGGAGGCAGTACTTC. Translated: CASSLARRQYF.

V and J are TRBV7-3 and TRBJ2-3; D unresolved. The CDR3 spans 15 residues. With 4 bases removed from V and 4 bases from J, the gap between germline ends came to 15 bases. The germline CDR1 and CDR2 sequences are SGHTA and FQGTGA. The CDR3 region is CASSSNPRLADTQYF. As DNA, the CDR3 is TGTGCCAGCAGCTCAAACCCCCGCCTCGCAGATACGCAGTATTTT.

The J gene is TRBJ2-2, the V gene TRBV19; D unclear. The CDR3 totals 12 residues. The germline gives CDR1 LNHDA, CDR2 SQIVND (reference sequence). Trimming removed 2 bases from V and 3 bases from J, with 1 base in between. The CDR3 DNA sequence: TGTGCCAGTAGTATATACACCGGGGAGCTGTTTTTT. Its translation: CASSIYTGELFF. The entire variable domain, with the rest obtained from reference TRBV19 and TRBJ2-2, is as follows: DGGITQSPKYLFRKEGQNVTLSCEQNLNHDAMYWYRQDPGQGLRLIYYSQIVNDFQKGDIAEGYSVSREKKESFPLTVTSAQKNPTAFYLCASSIYTGELFFGEGSRLTVL.

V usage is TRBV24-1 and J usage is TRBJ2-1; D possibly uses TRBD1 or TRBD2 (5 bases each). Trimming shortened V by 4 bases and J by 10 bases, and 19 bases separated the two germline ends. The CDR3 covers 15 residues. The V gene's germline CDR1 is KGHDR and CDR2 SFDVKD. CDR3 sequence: CATSEGLTGSGEQFF. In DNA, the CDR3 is TGTGCCACCAGTGAGGGGTTAACGGGATCAGGGGAGCAGTTCTTC.

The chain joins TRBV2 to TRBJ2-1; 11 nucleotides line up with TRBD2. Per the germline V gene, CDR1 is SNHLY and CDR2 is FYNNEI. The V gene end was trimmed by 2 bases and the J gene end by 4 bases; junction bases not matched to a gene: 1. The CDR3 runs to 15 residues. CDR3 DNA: TGTGCCAGCAGTGAACTAGCGGGGGGATACAATGAGCAGTTCTTC. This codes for CASSELAGGYNEQFF.

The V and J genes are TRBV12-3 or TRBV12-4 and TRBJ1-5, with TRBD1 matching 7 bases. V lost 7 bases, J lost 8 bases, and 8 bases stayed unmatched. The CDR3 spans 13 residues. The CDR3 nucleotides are TGTGCCAGCAACAAGGACAGGAATGAGCCCCAGCATTTT. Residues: CASNKDRNEPQHF.

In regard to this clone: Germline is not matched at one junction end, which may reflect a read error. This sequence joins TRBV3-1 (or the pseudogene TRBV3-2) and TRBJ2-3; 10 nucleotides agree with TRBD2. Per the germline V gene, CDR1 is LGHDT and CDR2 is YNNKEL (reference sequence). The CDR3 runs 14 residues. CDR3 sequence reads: CANSKRGGHDTQYF. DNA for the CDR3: TGTGCCAACAGCAAGCGGGGGGGCCATGATACGCAGTATTTT.

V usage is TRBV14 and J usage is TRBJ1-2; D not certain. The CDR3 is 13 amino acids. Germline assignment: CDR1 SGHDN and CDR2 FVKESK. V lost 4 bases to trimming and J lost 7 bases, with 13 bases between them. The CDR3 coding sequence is TGTGCCAGCAGCCGAATTCAGGTCGGTGGCTACACCTTC. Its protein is CASSRIQVGGYTF.

CDR3 bases: TGTGCCAGCCGAAAGAGCGGAGGGGGTTACGAGCAGTACTTC. It encodes CASRKSGGGYEQYF. The rearrangement uses TRBV28 and TRBJ2-7; D may match TRBD1 or TRBD2 (6 bases each). The germline V gene encodes CDR1 MDHEN and CDR2 SYDVKM. CDR3 size: 14 residues. V was clipped by 8 bases and J by 4 bases, with 18 bases between them.

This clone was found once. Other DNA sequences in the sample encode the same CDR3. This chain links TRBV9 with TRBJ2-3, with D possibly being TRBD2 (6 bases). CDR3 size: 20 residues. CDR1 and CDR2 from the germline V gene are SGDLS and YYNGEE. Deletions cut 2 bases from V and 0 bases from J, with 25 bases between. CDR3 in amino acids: CASSVDPGAKAFISTDTQYF. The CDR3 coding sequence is TGTGCCAGCAGCGTCGATCCGGGAGCCAAAGCCTTCATTAGCACAGATACGCAGTATTTT.

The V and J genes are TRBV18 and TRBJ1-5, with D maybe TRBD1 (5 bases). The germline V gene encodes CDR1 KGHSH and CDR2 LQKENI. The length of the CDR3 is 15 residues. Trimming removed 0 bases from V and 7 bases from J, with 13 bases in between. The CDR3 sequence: CASSPPGRDQQPQHF. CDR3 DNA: TGTGCCAGCTCACCACCGGGCAGGGACCAACAGCCCCAGCATTTT. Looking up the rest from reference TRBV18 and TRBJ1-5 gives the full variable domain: NAGVMQNPRHLVRRRGQEARLRCSPMKGHSHVYWYRQLPEEGLKFMVYLQKENIIDESGMPKERFSAEFPKEGPSILRIQQVVRGDSAAYFCASSPPGRDQQPQHFGDGTRLSIL.

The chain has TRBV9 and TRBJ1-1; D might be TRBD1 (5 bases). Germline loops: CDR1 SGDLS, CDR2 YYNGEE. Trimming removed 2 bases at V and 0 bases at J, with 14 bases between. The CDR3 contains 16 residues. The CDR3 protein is CASSVNSGTMNTEAFF. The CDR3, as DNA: TGTGCCAGCAGCGTGAACTCAGGGACCATGAACACTGAAGCTTTCTTT. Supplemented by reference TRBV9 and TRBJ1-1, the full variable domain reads DSGVTQTPKHLITATGQRVTLRCSPRSGDLSVYWYQQSLDQGLQFLIQYYNGEERAKGNILERFSAQQFPDLHSELNLSSLELGDSALYFCASSVNSGTMNTEAFFGQGTRLTVV.

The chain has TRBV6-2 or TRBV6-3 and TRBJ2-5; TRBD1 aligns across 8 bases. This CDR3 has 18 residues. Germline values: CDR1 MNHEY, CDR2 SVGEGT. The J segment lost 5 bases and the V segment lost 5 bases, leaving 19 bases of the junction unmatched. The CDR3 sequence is CASSRRPLWTGSVETQYF. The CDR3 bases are TGTGCCAGCAGTCGGCGCCCGTTATGGACAGGGTCAGTGGAGACCCAGTACTTC.

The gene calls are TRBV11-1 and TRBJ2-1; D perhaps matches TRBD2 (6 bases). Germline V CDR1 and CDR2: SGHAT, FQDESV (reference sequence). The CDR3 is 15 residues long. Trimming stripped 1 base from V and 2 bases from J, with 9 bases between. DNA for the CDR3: TGTGCCAGCAGCTTAGTAGCGGTTACCTACAATGAGCAGTTCTTC. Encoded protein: CASSLVAVTYNEQFF.

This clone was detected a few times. The CDR3 loop is CASSDRETQYF. DNA for the CDR3: TGTGCCAGCAGCGATCGAGAGACCCAGTACTTC. This sequence joins TRBV5-6 and TRBJ2-5; no firm D call. CDR3 size: 11 residues. Germline V lookup: CDR1 SGHDT, CDR2 YYEEEE. The V end lost 4 bases, the J end lost 4 bases, and 5 bases lay between the germline ends.

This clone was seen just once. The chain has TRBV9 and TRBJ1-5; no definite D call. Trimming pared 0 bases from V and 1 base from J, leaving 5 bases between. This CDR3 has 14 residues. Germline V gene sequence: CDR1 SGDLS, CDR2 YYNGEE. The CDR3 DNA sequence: TGTGCCAGCAGCGTAGACTGGAGCAATCAGCCCCAGCATTTT. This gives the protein CASSVDWSNQPQHF. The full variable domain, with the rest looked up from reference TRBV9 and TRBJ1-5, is DSGVTQTPKHLITATGQRVTLRCSPRSGDLSVYWYQQSLDQGLQFLIQYYNGEERAKGNILERFSAQQFPDLHSELNLSSLELGDSALYFCASSVDWSNQPQHFGDGTRLSIL.

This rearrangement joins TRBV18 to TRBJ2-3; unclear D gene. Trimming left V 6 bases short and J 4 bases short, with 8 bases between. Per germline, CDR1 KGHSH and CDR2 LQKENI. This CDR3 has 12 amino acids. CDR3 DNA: TGTGCCAGCTCTACTGGTCCAGATACGCAGTATTTT. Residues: CASSTGPDTQYF.

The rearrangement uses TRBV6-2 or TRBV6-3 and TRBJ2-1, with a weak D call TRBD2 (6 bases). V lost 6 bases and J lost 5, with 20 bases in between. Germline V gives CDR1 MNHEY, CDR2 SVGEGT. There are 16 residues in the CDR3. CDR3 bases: TGTGCCAGCAGCGATCGAAGAGGAGGGTCGAACAATGAGCAGTTCTTC. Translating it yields CASSDRRGGSNNEQFF.

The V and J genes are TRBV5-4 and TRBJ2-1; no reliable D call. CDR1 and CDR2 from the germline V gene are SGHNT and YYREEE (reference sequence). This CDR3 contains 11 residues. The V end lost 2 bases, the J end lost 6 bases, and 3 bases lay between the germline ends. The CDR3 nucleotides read TGTGCCAGCAGCTTAAGCAATGAGCAGTTCTTC. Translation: CASSLSNEQFF.